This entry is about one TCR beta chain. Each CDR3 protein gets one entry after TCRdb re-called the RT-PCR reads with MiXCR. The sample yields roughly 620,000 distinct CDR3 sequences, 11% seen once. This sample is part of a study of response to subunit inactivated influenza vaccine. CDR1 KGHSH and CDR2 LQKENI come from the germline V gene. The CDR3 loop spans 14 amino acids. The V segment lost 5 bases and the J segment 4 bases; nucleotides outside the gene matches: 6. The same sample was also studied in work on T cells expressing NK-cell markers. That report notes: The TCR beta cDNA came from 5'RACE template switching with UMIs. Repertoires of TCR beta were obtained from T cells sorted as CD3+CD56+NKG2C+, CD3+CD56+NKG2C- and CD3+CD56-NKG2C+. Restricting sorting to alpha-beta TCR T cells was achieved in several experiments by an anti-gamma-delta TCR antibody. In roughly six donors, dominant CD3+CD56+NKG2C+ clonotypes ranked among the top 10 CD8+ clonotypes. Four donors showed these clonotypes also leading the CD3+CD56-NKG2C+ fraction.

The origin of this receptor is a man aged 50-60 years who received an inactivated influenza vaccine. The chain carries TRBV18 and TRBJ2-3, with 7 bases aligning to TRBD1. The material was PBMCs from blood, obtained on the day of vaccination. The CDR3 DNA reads TGTGCCAGCTCATTCCGGGACAGAGCAGATACGCAGTATTTT. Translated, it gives CASSFRDRADTQYF.